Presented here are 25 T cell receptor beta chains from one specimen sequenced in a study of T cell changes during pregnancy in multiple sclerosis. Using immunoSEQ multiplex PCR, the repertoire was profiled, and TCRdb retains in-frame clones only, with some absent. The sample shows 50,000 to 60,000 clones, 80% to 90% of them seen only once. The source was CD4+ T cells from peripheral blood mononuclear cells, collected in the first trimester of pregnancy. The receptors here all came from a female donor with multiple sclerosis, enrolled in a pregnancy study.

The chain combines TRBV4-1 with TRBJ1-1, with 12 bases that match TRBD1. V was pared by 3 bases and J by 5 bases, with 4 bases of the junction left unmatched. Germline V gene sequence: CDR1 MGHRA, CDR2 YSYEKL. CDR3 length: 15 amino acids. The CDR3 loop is CASSQGDRGLTEAFF. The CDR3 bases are TGCGCCAGCAGCCAGGGGGACAGGGGGCTGACTGAAGCTTTCTTT.

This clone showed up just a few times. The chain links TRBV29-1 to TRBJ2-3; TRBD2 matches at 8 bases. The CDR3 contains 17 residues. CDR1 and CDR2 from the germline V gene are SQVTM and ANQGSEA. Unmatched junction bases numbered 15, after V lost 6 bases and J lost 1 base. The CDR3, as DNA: TGCAGCGTCAAACTAGCGGTCACTTCGCACGGCACAGATACGCAGTATTTT. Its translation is CSVKLAVTSHGTDTQYF.

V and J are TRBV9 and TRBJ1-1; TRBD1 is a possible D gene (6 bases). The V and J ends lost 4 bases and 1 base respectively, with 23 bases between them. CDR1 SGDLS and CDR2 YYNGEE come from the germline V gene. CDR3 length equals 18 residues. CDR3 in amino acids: CASSLPAGGAPWNTEAFF. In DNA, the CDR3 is TGTGCCAGCAGCCTCCCGGCCGGGGGGGCCCCGTGGAACACTGAAGCTTTCTTT.

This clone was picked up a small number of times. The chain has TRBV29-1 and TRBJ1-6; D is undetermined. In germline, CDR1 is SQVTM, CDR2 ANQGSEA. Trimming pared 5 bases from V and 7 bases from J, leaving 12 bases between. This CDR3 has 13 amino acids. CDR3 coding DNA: TGCAGCGTTAGGGAGGGTGACAATTCACCCCTCCACTTT. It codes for CSVREGDNSPLHF.

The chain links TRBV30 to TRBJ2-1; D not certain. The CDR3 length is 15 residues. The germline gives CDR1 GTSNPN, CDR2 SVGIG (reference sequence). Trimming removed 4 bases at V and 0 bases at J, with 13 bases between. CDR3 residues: CAWNSFLSSYNEQFF. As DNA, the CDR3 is TGTGCCTGGAATAGCTTCCTGAGCTCCTACAATGAGCAGTTCTTC.

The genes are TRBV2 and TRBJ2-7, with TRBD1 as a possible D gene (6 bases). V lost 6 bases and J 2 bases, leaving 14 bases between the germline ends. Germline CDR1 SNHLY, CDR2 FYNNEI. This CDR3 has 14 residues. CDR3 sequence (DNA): TGTGCCAGCAGCTCCAGACAGGTAACCTACGAGCAGTACTTC. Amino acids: CASSSRQVTYEQYF.

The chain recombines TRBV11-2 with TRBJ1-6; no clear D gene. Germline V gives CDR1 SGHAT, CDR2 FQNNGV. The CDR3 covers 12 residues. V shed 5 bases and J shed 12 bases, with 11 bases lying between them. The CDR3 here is CASSHPGVPLHF. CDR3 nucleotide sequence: TGTGCCAGCAGCCACCCGGGAGTACCCCTCCACTTT.

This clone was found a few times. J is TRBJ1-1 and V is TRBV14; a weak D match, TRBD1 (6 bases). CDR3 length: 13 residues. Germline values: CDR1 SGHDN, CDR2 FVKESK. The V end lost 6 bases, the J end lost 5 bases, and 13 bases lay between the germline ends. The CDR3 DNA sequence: TGTGCCAGCAGTCTCAGCCAGGGGACTGAAGCTTTCTTT. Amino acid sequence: CASSLSQGTEAFF.

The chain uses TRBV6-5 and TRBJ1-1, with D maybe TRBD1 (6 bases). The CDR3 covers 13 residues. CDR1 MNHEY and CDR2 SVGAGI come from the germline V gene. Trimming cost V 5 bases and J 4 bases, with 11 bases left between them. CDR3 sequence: CASSRTGFTEAFF. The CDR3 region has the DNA TGTGCCAGCAGTCGAACAGGGTTCACTGAAGCTTTCTTT.

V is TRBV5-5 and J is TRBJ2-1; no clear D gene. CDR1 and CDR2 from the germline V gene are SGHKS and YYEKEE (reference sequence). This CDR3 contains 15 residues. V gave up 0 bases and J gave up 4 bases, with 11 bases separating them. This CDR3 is CASSLEPGRYNEQFF. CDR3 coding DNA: TGTGCCAGCAGCTTGGAGCCTGGTCGGTACAATGAGCAGTTCTTC. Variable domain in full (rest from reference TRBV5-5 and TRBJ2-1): DAGVTQSPTHLIKTRGQQVTLRCSPISGHKSVSWYQQVLGQGPQFIFQYYEKEERGRGNFPDRFSARQFPNYSSELNVNALLLGDSALYLCASSLEPGRYNEQFFGPGTRLTVL.

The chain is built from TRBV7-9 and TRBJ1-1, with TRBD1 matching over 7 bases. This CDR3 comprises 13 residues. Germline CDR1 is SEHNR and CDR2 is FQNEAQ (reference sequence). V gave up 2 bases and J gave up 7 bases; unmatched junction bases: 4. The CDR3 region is CASSLKGDSEAFF. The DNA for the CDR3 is TGTGCCAGCAGCTTAAAAGGGGACAGTGAAGCTTTCTTT.

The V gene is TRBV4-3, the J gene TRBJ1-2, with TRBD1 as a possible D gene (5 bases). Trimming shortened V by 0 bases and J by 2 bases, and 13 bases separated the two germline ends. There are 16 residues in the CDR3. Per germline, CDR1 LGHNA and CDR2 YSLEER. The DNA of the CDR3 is TGCGCCAGCAGCCAAGATGCCGGTCAGGGAAACTATGGCTACACCTTC. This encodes CASSQDAGQGNYGYTF.

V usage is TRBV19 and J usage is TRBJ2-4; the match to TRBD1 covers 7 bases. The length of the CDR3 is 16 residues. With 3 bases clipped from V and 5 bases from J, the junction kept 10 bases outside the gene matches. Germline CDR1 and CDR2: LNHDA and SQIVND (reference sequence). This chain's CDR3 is CASSIPPWTGENIQYF. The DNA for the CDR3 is TGTGCCAGTAGTATCCCCCCTTGGACAGGTGAAAACATTCAGTACTTC. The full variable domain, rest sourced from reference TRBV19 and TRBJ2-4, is DGGITQSPKYLFRKEGQNVTLSCEQNLNHDAMYWYRQDPGQGLRLIYYSQIVNDFQKGDIAEGYSVSREKKESFPLTVTSAQKNPTAFYLCASSIPPWTGENIQYFGAGTRLSVL.

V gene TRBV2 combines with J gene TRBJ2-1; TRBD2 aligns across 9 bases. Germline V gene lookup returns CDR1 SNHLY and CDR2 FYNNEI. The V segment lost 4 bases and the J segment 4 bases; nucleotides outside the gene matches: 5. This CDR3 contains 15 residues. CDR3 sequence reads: CASSALTSGYNEQFF. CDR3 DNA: TGTGCCAGCAGTGCTCTAACTAGCGGGTACAATGAGCAGTTCTTC. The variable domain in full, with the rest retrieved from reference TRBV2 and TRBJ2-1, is EPEVTQTPSHQVTQMGQEVILRCVPISNHLYFYWYRQILGQKVEFLVSFYNNEISEKSEIFDDQFSVERPDGSNFTLKIRSTKLEDSAMYFCASSALTSGYNEQFFGPGTRLTVL.

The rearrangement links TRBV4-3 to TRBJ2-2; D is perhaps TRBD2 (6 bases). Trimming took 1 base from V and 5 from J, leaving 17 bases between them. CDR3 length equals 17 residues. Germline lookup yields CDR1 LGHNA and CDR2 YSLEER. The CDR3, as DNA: TGCGCCAGCAGCCAAGGGATCGGGGGATACCATACCGGGGAGCTGTTTTTT. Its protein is CASSQGIGGYHTGELFF.

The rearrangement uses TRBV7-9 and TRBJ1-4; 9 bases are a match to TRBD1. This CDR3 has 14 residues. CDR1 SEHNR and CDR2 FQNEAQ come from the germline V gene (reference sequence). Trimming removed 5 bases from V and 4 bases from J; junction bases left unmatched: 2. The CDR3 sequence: CASSLGQGNEKLFF. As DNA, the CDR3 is TGTGCCAGCAGCCTGGGACAGGGTAATGAAAAACTGTTTTTT.

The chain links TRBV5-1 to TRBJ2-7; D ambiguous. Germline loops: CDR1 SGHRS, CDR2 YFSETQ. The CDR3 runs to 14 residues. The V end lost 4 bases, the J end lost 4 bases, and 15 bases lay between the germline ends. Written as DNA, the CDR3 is TGCGCCAGCAGCCCACAATCCCCCTCGTACGAGCAGTACTTC. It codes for CASSPQSPSYEQYF.

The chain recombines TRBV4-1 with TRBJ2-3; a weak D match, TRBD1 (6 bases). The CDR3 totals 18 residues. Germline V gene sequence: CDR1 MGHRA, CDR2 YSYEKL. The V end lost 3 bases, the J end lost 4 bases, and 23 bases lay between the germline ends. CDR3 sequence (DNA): TGCGCCAGCAGCCAGGATCCCCCAGGGGATATCGTCGCAGATACGCAGTATTTT. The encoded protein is CASSQDPPGDIVADTQYF.

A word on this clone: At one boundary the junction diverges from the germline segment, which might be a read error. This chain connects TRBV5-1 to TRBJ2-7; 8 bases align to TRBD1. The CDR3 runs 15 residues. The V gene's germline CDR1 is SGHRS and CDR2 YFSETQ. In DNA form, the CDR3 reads TGCGCCAGCAGCTTAAGGACAGGGATCTCCCACGAGCAGTACTTC. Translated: CASSLRTGISHEQYF.

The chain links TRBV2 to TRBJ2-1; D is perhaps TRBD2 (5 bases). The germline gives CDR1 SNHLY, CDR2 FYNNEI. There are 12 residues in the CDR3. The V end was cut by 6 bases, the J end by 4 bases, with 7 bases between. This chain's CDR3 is CASSGVYNEQFF. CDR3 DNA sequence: TGTGCCAGCAGCGGGGTTTACAATGAGCAGTTCTTC.

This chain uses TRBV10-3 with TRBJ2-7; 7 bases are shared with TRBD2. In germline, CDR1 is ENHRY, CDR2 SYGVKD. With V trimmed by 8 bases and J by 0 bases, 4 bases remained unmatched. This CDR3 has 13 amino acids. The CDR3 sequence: CAIQGTTSYEQYF. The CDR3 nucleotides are TGTGCCATCCAAGGGACTACCTCCTACGAGCAGTACTTC.

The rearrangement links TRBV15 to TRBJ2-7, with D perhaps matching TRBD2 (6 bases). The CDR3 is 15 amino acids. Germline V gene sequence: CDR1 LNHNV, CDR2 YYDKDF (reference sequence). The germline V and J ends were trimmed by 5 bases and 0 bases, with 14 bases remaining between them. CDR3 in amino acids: CATSRLRETSYEQYF. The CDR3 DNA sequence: TGTGCCACCAGCCGCCTGCGGGAAACCTCCTACGAGCAGTACTTC.

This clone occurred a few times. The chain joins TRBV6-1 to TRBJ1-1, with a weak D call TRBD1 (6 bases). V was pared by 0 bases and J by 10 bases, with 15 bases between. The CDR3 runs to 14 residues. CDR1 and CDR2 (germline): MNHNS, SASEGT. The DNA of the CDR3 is TGTGCCAGCAGTGAAGCGCGTCCCACAGGGCGAGCTTTCTTT. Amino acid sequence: CASSEARPTGRAFF.

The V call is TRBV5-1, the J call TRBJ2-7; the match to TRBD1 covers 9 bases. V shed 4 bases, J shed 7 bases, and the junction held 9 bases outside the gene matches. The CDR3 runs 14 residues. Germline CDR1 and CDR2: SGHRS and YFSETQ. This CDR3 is CASSRGQGLGEQYF. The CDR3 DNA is TGCGCCAGCAGCCGGGGACAGGGTTTAGGGGAGCAGTACTTC.

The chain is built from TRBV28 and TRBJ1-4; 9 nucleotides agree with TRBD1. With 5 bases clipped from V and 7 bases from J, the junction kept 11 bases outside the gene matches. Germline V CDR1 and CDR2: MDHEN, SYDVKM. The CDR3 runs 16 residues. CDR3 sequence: CASSAGTGLGGEKLFF. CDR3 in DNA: TGTGCCAGCAGTGCCGGGACAGGGCTGGGTGGTGAAAAACTGTTTTTT.